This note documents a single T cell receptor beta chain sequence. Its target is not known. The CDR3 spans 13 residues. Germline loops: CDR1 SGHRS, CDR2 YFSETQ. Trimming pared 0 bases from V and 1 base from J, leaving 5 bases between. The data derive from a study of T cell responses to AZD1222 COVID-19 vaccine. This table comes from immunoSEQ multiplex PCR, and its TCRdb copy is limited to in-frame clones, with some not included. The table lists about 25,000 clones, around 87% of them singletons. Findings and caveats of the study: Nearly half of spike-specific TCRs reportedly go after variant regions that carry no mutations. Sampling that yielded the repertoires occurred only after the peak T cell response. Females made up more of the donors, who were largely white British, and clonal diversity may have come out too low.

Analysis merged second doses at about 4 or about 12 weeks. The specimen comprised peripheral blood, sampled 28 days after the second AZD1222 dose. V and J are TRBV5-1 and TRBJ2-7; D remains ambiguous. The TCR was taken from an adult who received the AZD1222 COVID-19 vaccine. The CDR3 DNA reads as TGCGCCAGCAGCTTGGCGGTTTCCTACGAGCAGTACTTC. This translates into CASSLAVSYEQYF.